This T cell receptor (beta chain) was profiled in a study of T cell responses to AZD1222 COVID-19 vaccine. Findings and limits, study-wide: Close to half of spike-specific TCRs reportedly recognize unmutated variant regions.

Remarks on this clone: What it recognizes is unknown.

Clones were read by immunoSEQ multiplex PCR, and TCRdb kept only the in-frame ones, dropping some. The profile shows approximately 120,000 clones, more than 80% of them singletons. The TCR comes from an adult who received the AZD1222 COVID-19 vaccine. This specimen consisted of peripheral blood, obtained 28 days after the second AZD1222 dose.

The CDR3 nucleotides are TGTGCCAGCAGTGCCCGCCTTGGAGGTGTTTCTACCTACGAGCAGTACTTC. It encodes CASSARLGGVSTYEQYF. The chain joins TRBV6-1 to TRBJ2-7, with D possibly being TRBD2 (5 bases). The V end lost 4 bases, the J end lost 2 bases, and 21 bases lay between the germline ends. The germline CDR1 and CDR2 sequences are MNHNS and SASEGT. CDR3 size: 17 residues.